This TCR beta chain was recovered during a study of shared clonotypes between healthy human individuals. All the donors were Caucasian adults who lived in Nashville, Tennessee. To note about this clone: No antigen is known for it.

Deep-level running was used for the assay. The method was immunoSEQ multiplex PCR; TCRdb's version includes in-frame clones alone and lacks a portion of them. In the table there are fewer than 1.8 million clones, 97% to 99% of which are singletons. Germline V gene data show CDR1 as LNHDA and CDR2 as SQIVND (reference sequence). Trimming took 5 bases from V and 0 from J, leaving 4 bases between them. CDR3 length: 12 residues. Study findings and constraints: Rarefaction curves obtained for sorted subsets showed sequencing incomplete despite large depth. Relative to clonotypes present in all four donors, those not shared had lower generation probabilities.

The chain is built from TRBV19 and TRBJ1-1; D gene uncertain. Input material: naive CD4+ T cells sorted from blood. Regarding subset: CD45RA+ positively selected. The TCR originated in a man aged 25-45 years in good health. The DNA of the CDR3 is TGTGCCAGTAGTTTTTTGAACACTGAAGCTTTCTTT. It yields the protein CASSFLNTEAFF.